This record looks at one T cell receptor beta chain sequence and its context. The CDR3 consists of 15 residues. With 6 bases removed from V and 0 bases from J, the gap between germline ends came to 12 bases. CDR1 and CDR2 from the germline V gene are LGHDT and YNNKEL (reference sequence). These data originate in a study of blood T cell repertoires in COVID-19. Study-level information: The analysed material was cDNA or gDNA that came from T cells, B-cell-depleted T cells, or PBMCs.

In the source study's methods: By means of reference gene primer amplification, nucleated cell counts were estimated. Sequencing was performed with immunoSEQ multiplex PCR; in TCRdb, only in-frame clones are kept and a portion is missing. The DNA gave D and trimming, while V, J and clone size come from that table. The sample includes more than 100,000 clones, around 79% of them seen just once. The TCR originated in a man between 65 and 79 years old with acute or convalescent COVID-19. Sequencing used peripheral blood. V gene TRBV3-1 (or the pseudogene TRBV3-2) combines with J gene TRBJ1-5; the D gene is possibly TRBD1 (5 bases). The CDR3 nucleotides read TGTGCCAGCAGGAACGGACAAAATAGCAATCAGCCCCAGCATTTT. The encoded protein is CASRNGQNSNQPQHF.